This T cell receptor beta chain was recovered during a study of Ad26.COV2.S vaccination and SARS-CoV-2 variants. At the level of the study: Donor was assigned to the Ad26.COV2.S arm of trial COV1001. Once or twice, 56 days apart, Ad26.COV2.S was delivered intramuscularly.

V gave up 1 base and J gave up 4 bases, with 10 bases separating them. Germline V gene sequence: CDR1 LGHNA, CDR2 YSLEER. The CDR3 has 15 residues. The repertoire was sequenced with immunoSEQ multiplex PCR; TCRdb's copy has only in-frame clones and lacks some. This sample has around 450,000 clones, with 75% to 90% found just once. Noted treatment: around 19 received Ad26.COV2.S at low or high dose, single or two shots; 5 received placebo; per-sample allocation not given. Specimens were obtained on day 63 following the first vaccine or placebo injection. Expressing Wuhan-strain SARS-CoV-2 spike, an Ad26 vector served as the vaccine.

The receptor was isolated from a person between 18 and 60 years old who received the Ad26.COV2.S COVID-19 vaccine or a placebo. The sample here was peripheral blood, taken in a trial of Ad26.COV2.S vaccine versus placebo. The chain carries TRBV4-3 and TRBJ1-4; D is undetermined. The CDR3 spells CASSQATGFNEKLFF. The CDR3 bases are TGCGCCAGCAGCCAAGCTACGGGTTTTAATGAAAAACTGTTTTTT.